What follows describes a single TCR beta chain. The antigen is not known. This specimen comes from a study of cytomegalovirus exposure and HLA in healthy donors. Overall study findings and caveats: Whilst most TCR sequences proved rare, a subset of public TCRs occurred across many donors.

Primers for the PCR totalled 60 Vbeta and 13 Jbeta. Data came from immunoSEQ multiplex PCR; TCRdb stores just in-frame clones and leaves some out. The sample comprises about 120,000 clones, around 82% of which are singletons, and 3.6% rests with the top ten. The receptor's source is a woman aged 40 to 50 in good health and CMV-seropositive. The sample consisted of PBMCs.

DNA of the CDR3: TGCGCCAGCAGCCAGGCGTCGGGGAATCAGTACTTC. This translates into CASSQASGNQYF. This chain links TRBV4-1 with TRBJ2-7; a possible D gene is TRBD2 (5 bases). The CDR3 contains 12 residues. V lost 3 bases and J 10 bases, leaving 13 bases between the germline ends. Germline V gene sequence: CDR1 MGHRA, CDR2 YSYEKL.